This T cell receptor (beta chain) was observed in a study of vaccination and CD4 T cells after COVID-19. On this clonotype itself: The antigen remains unidentified.

Per germline, CDR1 KGHSH and CDR2 LQKENI. V lost 2 bases to trimming and J lost 5 bases; unmatched junction nucleotides: 9. This CDR3 is 16 amino acids long. Cultured CD4+ T cell DNA underwent sequencing with the Oncomine TCR Beta short-read assay. TCRdb reprocessed the PCR reads via MiXCR and lists one record per CDR3 protein. The sample consists of tens of thousands of distinct CDR3 sequences, around 45% of them appearing once. The treatment here: 10-day PBMC culture with coronavirus spike peptide pools or control peptides (ViraFEST assay). The receptor was derived from a human donor who received a COVID-19 vaccine. The gene calls are TRBV18 and TRBJ1-1, with 9 bases lining up with TRBD1. The specimen comprised CD4+ T cells from blood, cultured in vitro, sampled before SARS-CoV-2 vaccination. For the CDR3, the DNA is TGTGCCAGCTCACCAGCCTCACAGGGGGCGAGTACTGAAGCTTTCTTT. Amino acid sequence: CASSPASQGASTEAFF.